These 8 T cell receptor beta chains share one sample of origin, sequenced in a study of T-cell memory formation after mild COVID-19. TCRdb re-called the 5' RACE reads through MiXCR, storing one row per CDR3 protein. The sample includes under 700,000 distinct CDR3 sequences, roughly 20% of them seen just once. The sample consisted of PBMCs or a T cell subset sorted from them (not recorded which). These TCRs come from an adult woman who had mild COVID-19 (a few samples of this study predate the infection). Cell type and time point are not known.

CDR3 in amino acids: CSVEGGLGGLPDPFYGYTF. The CDR3 DNA reads TGCAGCGTTGAAGGGGGACTGGGGGGATTGCCTGACCCCTTCTATGGCTACACCTTC. The V call is TRBV29-1, the J call TRBJ1-2; TRBD1 might be the D (5 bases). The V gene's germline CDR1 is SQVTM and CDR2 ANQGSEA. V lost 1 base to trimming and J lost 4 bases, with 28 bases between them. The CDR3 runs to 19 residues.

The J gene is TRBJ2-3, the V gene TRBV7-8; D ambiguous. Germline V gene lookup returns CDR1 SGHVS and CDR2 FQNEAQ. The CDR3 runs to 15 residues. Trimming cost V 1 base and J 0 bases, with 8 bases left between them. The CDR3 region has the DNA TGTGCCAGCAGCTTAGTTGAGTATAGCACAGATACGCAGTATTTT. This codes for CASSLVEYSTDTQYF. Drawing the rest from reference TRBV7-8 and TRBJ2-3, the complete variable domain is GAGVSQSPRYKVAKRGQDVALRCDPISGHVSLFWYQQALGQGPEFLTYFQNEAQLDKSGLPSDRFFAERPEGSVSTLKIQRTQQEDSAVYLCASSLVEYSTDTQYFGPGTRLTVL.

The chain is built from TRBV7-9 and TRBJ1-5, with D perhaps TRBD1 (5 bases). The germline V gene has CDR1 SEHNR and CDR2 FQNEAQ (reference sequence). This CDR3 has 14 residues. Trimming cost V 2 bases and J 3 bases, with 8 bases left between them. CDR3 protein: CASSLIGDNQPQHF. The CDR3 coding sequence is TGTGCCAGCAGCTTAATAGGGGACAATCAGCCCCAGCATTTT.

This rearrangement joins TRBV4-2 to TRBJ2-6; D gene ambiguous. Deletions cut 6 bases from V and 7 bases from J, with 10 bases between. Per the germline V gene, CDR1 is LGHNA and CDR2 is YNFKEQ. CDR3 length: 13 amino acids. The DNA for the CDR3 is TGTGCCAGCAGAAACGCTGTTGCCAACGTCCTGACTTTC. It is translated as CASRNAVANVLTF.

The table lists this clonotype with many counts. This chain joins TRBV29-1 and TRBJ2-7; 9 nucleotides line up with TRBD2. The CDR3 spans 13 residues. Germline V gene sequence: CDR1 SQVTM, CDR2 ANQGSEA. V trimming: 4 bases; J trimming: 0 bases; junction bases outside the gene matches: 1. CDR3 amino acids: CSVVRGGSYEQYF. The CDR3 coding sequence is TGCAGCGTTGTGCGGGGGGGCTCCTACGAGCAGTACTTC.

This clonotype showed up many times. The chain recombines TRBV5-6 with TRBJ2-1; maybe TRBD2 (5 bases). This CDR3 has 16 amino acids. Germline assignment: CDR1 SGHDT and CDR2 YYEEEE. Between the trimmed V and J ends, which lost 0 bases and 0 bases, there was a span of 10 bases. This CDR3 reads CASSLDRGSSYNEQFF. The CDR3 nucleotides are TGTGCCAGCAGCTTGGATCGGGGAAGCTCCTACAATGAGCAGTTCTTC.

V and J are TRBV29-1 and TRBJ2-5; D is unresolved. Germline CDR1 reads SQVTM; CDR2 reads ANQGSEA. V was pared by 4 bases and J by 5 bases, with 17 bases between. The CDR3 has 14 amino acids. CDR3 nucleotide sequence: TGCAGCGTTGCGGTGGGCACACTGGGGGAGACCCAGTACTTC. Translation: CSVAVGTLGETQYF.

This clonotype was detected only a few times. The V gene is TRBV27, the J gene TRBJ1-2; D is possibly TRBD1 (5 bases). The germline CDR1 and CDR2 sequences are MNHEY and SMNVEV (reference sequence). The CDR3 runs to 17 residues. Trimming took 5 bases from V and 3 from J, leaving 22 bases between them. The CDR3 DNA reads as TGTGCCAGCAGTCAAGACAGCCGCCGGACCAACTACTATGGCTACACCTTC. It specifies CASSQDSRRTNYYGYTF.